Presented here are 24 T cell receptor beta chains from one specimen sequenced in a study of CD8+ T cells in alopecia areata. cDNA prepared by RNA extraction and subsequent reverse transcription served as the template for sequencing. TCRdb's copy holds only in-frame clones and misses some; the assay was immunoSEQ multiplex PCR. Found here are some 200,000 clones, around three fifths of them singletons; the top ten hold roughly 14%. The sequences come from CD4+ T cells sorted from blood, collected at week 0. Receptors originate from a human donor with alopecia areata.

This clone was recorded once. The V gene is TRBV30, the J gene TRBJ2-1; 9 nucleotides agree with TRBD2. The germline V gene encodes CDR1 GTSNPN and CDR2 SVGIG (reference sequence). The CDR3 totals 15 residues. V was pared by 5 bases and J by 4 bases, with 9 bases of the junction left unmatched. CDR3 in DNA: TGTGCCTGGCACCAGGGCGGGGGGGAGTACAATGAGCAGTTCTTC. This translates into CAWHQGGGEYNEQFF.

The chain combines TRBV5-1 with TRBJ2-5; TRBD2 aligns across 7 bases. This CDR3 region has 14 residues. V lost 4 bases to trimming and J lost 2 bases; unmatched junction nucleotides: 5. Germline loops: CDR1 SGHRS, CDR2 YFSETQ. This CDR3 is CASSRAGEQETQYF. The CDR3 nucleotides are TGCGCCAGCAGCCGCGCGGGGGAACAAGAGACCCAGTACTTC.

This clone was found many times. The CDR3 sequence: CASRRQGYNQPQHF. CDR3 coding DNA: TGTGCCAGCAGGCGGCAGGGATACAATCAGCCCCAGCATTTT. This chain connects TRBV28 to TRBJ1-5, with D perhaps matching TRBD1 (5 bases). V was shortened by 6 bases and J by 3 bases, with 12 bases between the two germline ends. Germline CDR1 MDHEN, CDR2 SYDVKM. The CDR3 covers 14 residues.

This CDR3 reads CASSSGHNSYEQYF. The CDR3 DNA is TGTGCCAGTAGTAGCGGACATAACTCCTACGAGCAGTACTTC. The chain employs TRBV19 and TRBJ2-7, with D maybe TRBD1 (5 bases). The ends were cut back, 4 bases at V and 0 bases at J, with 10 bases in the middle. Germline V CDR1 and CDR2: LNHDA, SQIVND (reference sequence). The CDR3 loop spans 14 amino acids.

The chain uses TRBV10-1 and TRBJ2-2; TRBD1 aligns across 7 bases. Germline CDR1 is WNHNN and CDR2 is SYGVQD (reference sequence). This CDR3 comprises 14 residues. The J segment lost 0 bases and the V segment lost 6 bases, leaving 1 base of the junction unmatched. This CDR3 reads CASRQGPNTGELFF. DNA for the CDR3: TGCGCCAGCAGACAGGGGCCGAACACCGGGGAGCTGTTTTTT.

This clone has only a few counts. The V and J genes are TRBV19 and TRBJ1-2, with 7 positions matching TRBD1. With 10 bases clipped from V and 6 bases from J, the junction kept 8 bases outside the gene matches. In germline, CDR1 is LNHDA, CDR2 SQIVND (reference sequence). The CDR3 totals 12 residues. The CDR3 sequence is CANDREGDGYTF. In DNA, the CDR3 is TGTGCCAACGACAGGGAGGGCGATGGCTACACCTTC.

The chain joins TRBV5-4 to TRBJ2-5; D not resolved. Germline CDR1 SGHNT, CDR2 YYREEE (reference sequence). This CDR3 is built from 13 residues. Trimming pared 0 bases from V and 0 bases from J, leaving 3 bases between. The CDR3 protein is CASSLGYQETQYF. CDR3 nucleotide sequence: TGTGCCAGCAGCTTGGGCTACCAAGAGACCCAGTACTTC.

Here the CDR3 reads CASSRDRGTEAFF. CDR3 in DNA: TGTGCCAGCAGCCGGGACAGGGGAACTGAAGCTTTCTTT. This chain links TRBV6-5 with TRBJ1-1; 10 bases agree with TRBD1. V shed 6 bases and J 5 bases; nucleotides not matched to a gene: 3. The CDR3 is 13 residues long. Germline V lookup: CDR1 MNHEY, CDR2 SVGAGI.

V is TRBV6-6 and J is TRBJ1-5, with TRBD1 matching over 7 bases. This CDR3 is built from 13 residues. The germline V gene has CDR1 MNHNY and CDR2 SVGAGI (reference sequence). J gave up 5 bases and V 10 bases, and 8 bases lay outside the gene matches. CDR3 sequence: CATRQGSYQPQHF. The CDR3 nucleotides read TGTGCCACCCGACAGGGTTCTTATCAGCCCCAGCATTTT.

The V gene is TRBV5-1, the J gene TRBJ2-3, with D hard to call. The germline CDR1 and CDR2 sequences are SGHRS and YFSETQ. Trimming took 3 bases from V and 6 from J, leaving 5 bases between them. CDR3 length: 11 amino acids. The DNA of the CDR3 is TGCGCCAGCAGCTCAGAGGATACGCAGTATTTT. Protein sequence: CASSSEDTQYF.

This clone has only a few counts. The chain uses TRBV29-1 and TRBJ2-3, with TRBD2 as a possible D gene (6 bases). The V gene's germline CDR1 is SQVTM and CDR2 ANQGSEA. The CDR3 contains 14 residues. Trimming removed 7 bases at V and 6 bases at J, with 20 bases between. CDR3 nucleotide sequence: TGCAGCGCCCTGGGGCGGGGACTCACGGATACGCAGTATTTT. Its translation: CSALGRGLTDTQYF.

To note about this clone: The identical CDR3 is also encoded by other nucleotide sequences in the sample. The chain links TRBV10-3 to TRBJ2-5; D remains ambiguous. CDR3 size: 11 residues. Looked up from germline, CDR1 is ENHRY and CDR2 is SYGVKD. The germline V and J ends were trimmed by 2 bases and 4 bases, with 2 bases remaining between them. In DNA form, the CDR3 reads TGTGCCATCAGTGAGGGAGAGACCCAGTACTTC. Translated: CAISEGETQYF.

The CDR3 here is CSGGHKNTGELFF. CDR3 nucleotides: TGCAGCGGAGGACACAAGAACACCGGGGAGCTGTTTTTT. The chain carries TRBV29-1 and TRBJ2-2; a weak D match, TRBD1 (5 bases). Germline assignment: CDR1 SQVTM and CDR2 ANQGSEA. There are 13 residues in the CDR3. The V end lost 7 bases, the J end lost 1 base, and 10 bases lay between the germline ends.

CDR3 sequence reads: CSAGTQREKLFF. CDR3 nucleotides: TGCAGCGCCGGGACACAAAGGGAGAAACTGTTTTTT. The chain uses TRBV29-1 and TRBJ1-4; D is perhaps TRBD1 (6 bases). The V gene's germline CDR1 is SQVTM and CDR2 ANQGSEA. With 7 bases removed from V and 11 bases from J, the gap between germline ends came to 17 bases. The CDR3 contains 12 residues. The variable domain in full, with the rest retrieved from reference TRBV29-1 and TRBJ1-4, is SAVISQKPSRDICQRGTSLTIQCQVDSQVTMMFWYRQQPGQSLTLIATANQGSEATYESGFVIDKFPISRPNLTFSTLTVSNMSPEDSSIYLCSAGTQREKLFFGSGTQLSVL.

The rearrangement links TRBV30 to TRBJ2-7; D call uncertain. In germline, CDR1 is GTSNPN, CDR2 SVGIG (reference sequence). V lost 3 bases and J lost 4, with 13 bases in between. The length of the CDR3 is 13 residues. CDR3: CAWRNRQFYEQYF. The CDR3 DNA follows: TGTGCCTGGAGAAACCGGCAATTTTACGAGCAGTACTTC.

With regard to this clone: The junction differs from germline at one of its ends, possibly a read error. The rearrangement links TRBV2 to TRBJ1-1; 9 bases match TRBD1. This CDR3 spans 15 amino acids. Germline CDR1 and CDR2: SNHLY and FYNNEI. The CDR3 reads CASLVDRGGNAEAFF. The DNA of the CDR3 is TGTGCCAGCTTGGTGGACAGGGGAGGGAACGCTGAAGCTTTCTTT.

This clone came up a few times. The genes are TRBV7-9 and TRBJ1-2; a possible D gene is TRBD1 (6 bases). This CDR3 comprises 12 residues. Trimming pared 6 bases from V and 6 bases from J, leaving 11 bases between. Germline CDR1 is SEHNR and CDR2 is FQNEAQ (reference sequence). The CDR3: CASSVGGNGYTF. DNA for the CDR3: TGTGCCAGCAGTGTAGGGGGGAATGGCTACACCTTC.

To note about this clone: Other DNA sequences in the same sample also yield this CDR3. The J gene is TRBJ1-4, the V gene TRBV7-9; weak D call: TRBD1 (5 bases). The V gene's germline CDR1 is SEHNR and CDR2 FQNEAQ (reference sequence). The V and J ends lost 2 bases and 0 bases respectively, with 7 bases between them. This CDR3 spans 15 amino acids. CDR3 coding DNA: TGTGCCAGCAGCTTATCGACAGCAACTAATGAAAAACTGTTTTTT. Translated: CASSLSTATNEKLFF.

V is TRBV5-1 and J is TRBJ2-3; 10 bases agree with TRBD1. Germline CDR1 and CDR2: SGHRS and YFSETQ. CDR3 length equals 17 residues. V was pared by 4 bases and J by 3 bases, with 11 bases of the junction left unmatched. The CDR3 protein is CASSNSTTDRGTDTQYF. The CDR3 DNA reads TGCGCCAGCAGCAACAGTACTACGGACAGGGGGACAGATACGCAGTATTTT.

This clone has just a few counts. This rearrangement joins TRBV19 to TRBJ2-1; possibly TRBD2 for D (6 bases). This CDR3 is 14 amino acids long. Germline lookup yields CDR1 LNHDA and CDR2 SQIVND (reference sequence). Trimming shortened V by 7 bases and J by 5 bases, and 15 bases separated the two germline ends. The CDR3, as DNA: TGTGCCAGTACTCGGGGGAGAACCAACAATGAGCAGTTCTTC. Its translation is CASTRGRTNNEQFF.

CDR3 amino acids: CASSYQGAGTEAFF. The CDR3, as DNA: TGTGCCAGCAGCTACCAGGGCGCGGGCACTGAAGCTTTCTTT. The gene calls are TRBV4-2 and TRBJ1-1; possibly TRBD1 for D (5 bases). Germline V CDR1 and CDR2: LGHNA, YNFKEQ. V lost 5 bases to trimming and J lost 4 bases, with 14 bases between them. The CDR3 loop spans 14 amino acids.

Note on this clone: At one boundary the junction diverges from the germline segment, which might be a read error. The chain recombines TRBV30 with TRBJ1-1; D is uncertain. Germline CDR1 is GTSNPN and CDR2 is SVGIG (reference sequence). CDR3 length equals 12 residues. The CDR3 spells CARSVQDTEAFF. The CDR3 region has the DNA TGTGCCCGGAGCGTCCAGGACACTGAAGCTTTCTTT.

This sequence joins TRBV29-1 and TRBJ1-5; no clear D gene. This CDR3 is built from 13 residues. V lost 5 bases and J 3 bases, leaving 11 bases between the germline ends. Germline loops: CDR1 SQVTM, CDR2 ANQGSEA. CDR3: CSVSDGTNQPQHF. In nucleotides, the CDR3 is TGCAGCGTTTCAGACGGAACCAATCAGCCCCAGCATTTT.

The chain employs TRBV25-1 and TRBJ1-1; D remains unclear. The CDR3 has 15 amino acids. V shed 3 bases and J shed 0 bases, with 11 bases lying between them. The germline CDR1 and CDR2 sequences are MGHDK and SYGVNS. In nucleotides, the CDR3 is TGTGCCAGCAGTGATCCAGACAAGCTGAACACTGAAGCTTTCTTT. Protein: CASSDPDKLNTEAFF. Supplemented by reference TRBV25-1 and TRBJ1-1, the full variable domain reads EADIYQTPRYLVIGTGKKITLECSQTMGHDKMYWYQQDPGMELHLIHYSYGVNSTEKGDLSSESTVSRIRTEHFPLTLESARPSHTSQYLCASSDPDKLNTEAFFGQGTRLTVV.